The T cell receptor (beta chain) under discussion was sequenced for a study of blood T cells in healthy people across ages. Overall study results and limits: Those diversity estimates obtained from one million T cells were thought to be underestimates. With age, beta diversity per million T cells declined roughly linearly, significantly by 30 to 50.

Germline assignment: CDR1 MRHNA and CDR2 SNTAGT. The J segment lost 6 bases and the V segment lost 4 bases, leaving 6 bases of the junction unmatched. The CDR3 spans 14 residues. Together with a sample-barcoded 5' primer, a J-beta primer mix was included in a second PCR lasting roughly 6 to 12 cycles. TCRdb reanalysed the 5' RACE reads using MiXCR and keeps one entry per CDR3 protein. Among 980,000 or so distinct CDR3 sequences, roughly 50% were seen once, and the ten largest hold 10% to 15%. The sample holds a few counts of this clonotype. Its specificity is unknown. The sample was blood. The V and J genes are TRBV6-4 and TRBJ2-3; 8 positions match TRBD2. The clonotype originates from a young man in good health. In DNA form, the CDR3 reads TGTGCCAGCAGTGTTACTAGCGGTTCCGATACGCAGTATTTT. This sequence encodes CASSVTSGSDTQYF.